One sample yielded the 25 T cell receptor beta chains listed below, sequenced in a study of blood T cell repertoires in COVID-19. Sequencing was performed with immunoSEQ multiplex PCR; in TCRdb, only in-frame clones are kept and a portion is missing. The table includes about 26,000 clones, 70% to 90% detected once. Sequencing was performed on peripheral blood. The receptor set was obtained from a man aged 70-80 years with active COVID-19.

V gene TRBV3-1 (or the pseudogene TRBV3-2) combines with J gene TRBJ1-5; 12 nucleotides align to TRBD1. Germline loops: CDR1 LGHDT, CDR2 YNNKEL (reference sequence). The CDR3 totals 18 residues. J gave up 0 bases and V 1 base, and 4 bases lay outside the gene matches. The CDR3: CASSQVGTGGNSNQPQHF. In DNA form, the CDR3 reads TGTGCCAGCAGCCAAGTGGGGACAGGGGGCAATAGCAATCAGCCCCAGCATTTT.

The chain carries TRBV12-3 or TRBV12-4 and TRBJ1-3; weak D call: TRBD1 (6 bases). The CDR3 consists of 13 residues. Trimming stripped 4 bases from V and 9 bases from J, with 13 bases between. The CDR3 protein is CASSSRQVGTIYF. CDR3 nucleotide sequence: TGTGCCAGCAGTTCGCGACAGGTCGGCACCATATATTTT.

The chain links TRBV7-9 to TRBJ2-7; TRBD1 matches 9 bases. V was pared by 4 bases and J by 5 bases, with 9 bases of the junction left unmatched. The germline gives CDR1 SEHNR, CDR2 FQNEAQ (reference sequence). The CDR3 is 15 amino acids. The DNA for the CDR3 is TGTGCCAGCAGCTGGGGACAGGGTGAGGTGGACGAGCAGTACTTC. Translation: CASSWGQGEVDEQYF. The full variable domain, rest sourced from reference TRBV7-9 and TRBJ2-7, is DTGVSQNPRHKITKRGQNVTFRCDPISEHNRLYWYRQTLGQGPEFLTYFQNEAQLEKSRLLSDRFSAERPKGSFSTLEIQRTEQGDSAMYLCASSWGQGEVDEQYFGPGTRLTVT.

J is TRBJ2-7 and V is TRBV7-2; 7 bases map to TRBD1. There are 15 residues in the CDR3. From germline, CDR1 is SGHTA and CDR2 FQGNSA. J lost 2 bases, V lost 1 base, and 5 bases had no gene match. The CDR3 DNA reads TGTGCCAGCAGCTTAGGGACAGGTGGACCCTACGAGCAGTACTTC. This translates into CASSLGTGGPYEQYF. Using reference TRBV7-2 and TRBJ2-7 for the parts outside the CDR3, the full variable domain is GAGVSQSPSNKVTEKGKDVELRCDPISGHTALYWYRQSLGQGLEFLIYFQGNSAPDKSGLPSDRFSAERTGGSVSTLTIQRTQQEDSAVYLCASSLGTGGPYEQYFGPGTRLTVT.

CDR3 loop: CASSQDWTGVSEAFF. CDR3 DNA sequence: TGCGCCAGCAGCCAAGATTGGACAGGGGTATCCGAAGCTTTCTTT. This chain uses TRBV4-3 with TRBJ1-1; 9 bases line up with TRBD1. The CDR3 is made up of 15 amino acids. Unmatched junction bases numbered 7, after V lost 0 bases and J lost 8 bases. Germline CDR1 is LGHNA and CDR2 is YSLEER.

The rearrangement joins TRBV19 to TRBJ2-5; possibly TRBD1 for D (7 bases). Between the trimmed V and J ends, which lost 3 bases and 5 bases, there was a span of 13 bases. From germline, CDR1 is LNHDA and CDR2 SQIVND (reference sequence). CDR3 length: 14 amino acids. The CDR3 loop is CASSMEGALETQYF. The CDR3 nucleotides are TGTGCCAGTAGTATGGAGGGGGCCCTTGAGACCCAGTACTTC.

This clone was counted once. V is TRBV29-1 and J is TRBJ2-6; D ambiguous. Germline V gives CDR1 SQVTM, CDR2 ANQGSEA. The CDR3 has 14 residues. Trimming shortened V by 0 bases and J by 1 base, and 4 bases separated the two germline ends. The CDR3 DNA sequence: TGCAGCGTTGAAGAGCTATCTGGGGCCAACGTCCTGACTTTC. This sequence encodes CSVEELSGANVLTF.

The rearrangement joins TRBV2 to TRBJ2-5; no reliable D call. Germline V gene lookup returns CDR1 SNHLY and CDR2 FYNNEI. The CDR3 consists of 13 residues. The germline V and J ends were trimmed by 4 bases and 5 bases, with 11 bases remaining between them. The CDR3 sequence is CASSGGWQETQYF. The CDR3 bases are TGTGCCAGCAGTGGAGGTTGGCAGGAGACCCAGTACTTC.

This clone came up once. The chain joins TRBV29-1 to TRBJ2-3, with TRBD1 as a possible D gene (5 bases). CDR1 and CDR2 from the germline V gene are SQVTM and ANQGSEA. V was cut by 7 bases and J by 6 bases, with 11 bases left in between. The length of the CDR3 is 11 residues. The CDR3 nucleotides read TGCAGCGCCTCGTCAGGGGATACGCAGTATTTT. The encoded protein is CSASSGDTQYF.

The chain has TRBV5-1 and TRBJ1-3, with D perhaps matching TRBD1 (6 bases). CDR1 is SGHRS, CDR2 YFSETQ, per germline. The CDR3 is 15 residues long. With 2 bases removed from V and 4 bases from J, the gap between germline ends came to 13 bases. CDR3 residues: CASSLQTGAGNTIYF. In DNA, the CDR3 is TGCGCCAGCAGCTTACAGACAGGAGCGGGAAACACCATATATTTT.

This clone was observed a handful of times. The CDR3 coding sequence is TGTGCCAGCAGTGAACGAGGCGGGGCCAACACCGGGGAGCTGTTTTTT. This sequence encodes CASSERGGANTGELFF. The V call is TRBV6-1, the J call TRBJ2-2; TRBD2 might be the D (6 bases). V lost 2 bases and J 2 bases, leaving 12 bases between the germline ends. The CDR3 covers 16 residues. Germline V gene lookup returns CDR1 MNHNS and CDR2 SASEGT.

The CDR3: CASSPPAGSETQYF. Written as DNA, the CDR3 is TGTGCCAGCTCACCACCGGCAGGGTCGGAGACCCAGTACTTC. The rearrangement uses TRBV18 and TRBJ2-5; the D gene is possibly TRBD1 (5 bases). Germline CDR1 is KGHSH and CDR2 is LQKENI. This CDR3 is built from 14 residues. The V end lost 0 bases, the J end lost 5 bases, and 10 bases lay between the germline ends. The full variable domain, rest sourced from reference TRBV18 and TRBJ2-5, is NAGVMQNPRHLVRRRGQEARLRCSPMKGHSHVYWYRQLPEEGLKFMVYLQKENIIDESGMPKERFSAEFPKEGPSILRIQQVVRGDSAAYFCASSPPAGSETQYFGPGTRLLVL.

The rearrangement uses TRBV14 and TRBJ2-2; D is possibly TRBD1 (5 bases). V was trimmed by 1 base and J by 1 base, leaving 7 bases between them. This CDR3 comprises 15 residues. CDR1 and CDR2 from the germline V gene are SGHDN and FVKESK. CDR3 region: CASSQGQGNTGELFF. CDR3 nucleotides: TGTGCCAGCAGCCAAGGGCAGGGGAACACCGGGGAGCTGTTTTTT.

The rearrangement joins TRBV5-1 to TRBJ2-5; 7 nucleotides align to TRBD1. The CDR3 covers 14 residues. Germline CDR1 SGHRS, CDR2 YFSETQ. The J segment lost 1 base and the V segment lost 8 bases, leaving 8 bases of the junction unmatched. The CDR3 here is CASTGTARQETQYF. The CDR3 DNA is TGCGCCAGTACCGGGACAGCACGCCAAGAGACCCAGTACTTC. The full variable domain, completed using reference TRBV5-1 and TRBJ2-5, is KAGVTQTPRYLIKTRGQQVTLSCSPISGHRSVSWYQQTPGQGLQFLFEYFSETQRNKGNFPGRFSGRQFSNSRSEMNVSTLELGDSALYLCASTGTARQETQYFGPGTRLLVL.

The J gene is TRBJ2-6, the V gene TRBV6-4; no reliable D call. Trimming stripped 8 bases from V and 2 bases from J, with 10 bases between. This CDR3 has 14 residues. Germline V gene lookup returns CDR1 MRHNA and CDR2 SNTAGT. The CDR3 nucleotides read TGTGCCAGCTCACAAGAGGCTGGGGCCAACGTCCTGACTTTC. Translation: CASSQEAGANVLTF.

The chain is built from TRBV28 and TRBJ1-2; 11 positions agree with TRBD1. This CDR3 region has 14 residues. Germline V lookup: CDR1 MDHEN, CDR2 SYDVKM. The junction had 6 bases not matched to a gene; V was cut back by 7 bases and J by 5 bases. The CDR3 region has the DNA TGTGCCAGCACCAGGACAGGGGGCCGGTATGGCTACACCTTC. Its protein product is CASTRTGGRYGYTF.

The rearrangement uses TRBV5-1 and TRBJ2-1, with a tentative D call TRBD1 (6 bases). Trimming pared 0 bases from V and 6 bases from J, leaving 7 bases between. The germline V gene encodes CDR1 SGHRS and CDR2 YFSETQ. The CDR3 is 13 amino acids. The CDR3 spells CASSLGTANEQFF. CDR3 in DNA: TGCGCCAGCAGCTTGGGGACAGCCAATGAGCAGTTCTTC.

The V and J genes are TRBV19 and TRBJ1-4; 9 nucleotides agree with TRBD1. This CDR3 contains 15 residues. After removal of 3 bases from V and 5 bases from J, the junction contained 4 bases not matched to a gene. In germline, CDR1 is LNHDA, CDR2 SQIVND (reference sequence). The CDR3 nucleotides are TGTGCCAGTAGTATGATGACAGGGGGGAATGAAAAACTGTTTTTT. It encodes CASSMMTGGNEKLFF. The full variable domain, its missing parts supplied by reference TRBV19 and TRBJ1-4, is DGGITQSPKYLFRKEGQNVTLSCEQNLNHDAMYWYRQDPGQGLRLIYYSQIVNDFQKGDIAEGYSVSREKKESFPLTVTSAQKNPTAFYLCASSMMTGGNEKLFFGSGTQLSVL.

V and J are TRBV27 and TRBJ1-4, with TRBD1 as a possible D gene (6 bases). Trimming pared 4 bases from V and 8 bases from J, leaving 17 bases between. This CDR3 contains 15 residues. Germline V CDR1 and CDR2: MNHEY, SMNVEV (reference sequence). The CDR3 sequence is CASSSPTGTGEKLFF. The CDR3, as DNA: TGTGCCAGCAGTTCCCCGACAGGAACAGGGGAAAAACTGTTTTTT. Filled out from reference TRBV27 and TRBJ1-4, the complete variable domain reads EAQVTQNPRYLITVTGKKLTVTCSQNMNHEYMSWYRQDPGLGLRQIYYSMNVEVTDKGDVPEGYKVSRKEKRNFPLILESPSPNQTSLYFCASSSPTGTGEKLFFGSGTQLSVL.

This chain uses TRBV30 with TRBJ1-6; D is undetermined. The germline V gene has CDR1 GTSNPN and CDR2 SVGIG (reference sequence). CDR3 length: 13 residues. V lost 0 bases to trimming and J lost 7 bases, with 7 bases between them. CDR3 residues: CAWSVRFNSPLHF. DNA of the CDR3: TGTGCCTGGAGTGTACGGTTCAATTCACCCCTCCACTTT.

The chain employs TRBV4-2 and TRBJ2-5; 9 positions agree with TRBD2. V lost 1 base to trimming and J lost 5 bases; unmatched junction nucleotides: 11. Germline V CDR1 and CDR2: LGHNA, YNFKEQ. CDR3 size: 17 residues. CDR3 region: CASSQGSAGGAGETQYF. CDR3 nucleotide sequence: TGTGCCAGCAGCCAAGGCTCTGCGGGGGGGGCCGGGGAGACCCAGTACTTC.

The sample holds one count of this clone. The V call is TRBV6-2 or TRBV6-3, the J call TRBJ1-2; 9 nucleotides match TRBD1. V shed 6 bases and J 1 base; nucleotides not matched to a gene: 9. This CDR3 has 16 amino acids. From germline, CDR1 is MNHEY and CDR2 SVGEGT. CDR3 sequence: CASSRPRQGDNYGYTF. The CDR3 nucleotides are TGTGCCAGCAGCCGCCCCCGACAGGGGGATAACTATGGCTACACCTTC.

The chain carries TRBV6-1 and TRBJ1-2; D not resolved. The CDR3 has 14 residues. Trimming left V 1 base short and J 7 bases short, with 13 bases between. Germline-derived CDR1 and CDR2 are MNHNS and SASEGT. Here the CDR3 DNA reads TGTGCCAGCAGTGAAGGAGGTGCAAGGAGTGGCTACACCTTC. Amino acids: CASSEGGARSGYTF.

The gene calls are TRBV7-9 and TRBJ2-7; D not certain. This CDR3 region has 13 residues. Germline V gives CDR1 SEHNR, CDR2 FQNEAQ (reference sequence). V was clipped by 5 bases and J by 3 bases, with 11 bases between them. This CDR3 is CASSPLRYYEQYF. CDR3 DNA: TGTGCCAGCAGCCCCCTCAGGTACTACGAGCAGTACTTC.

This clone was observed once. The rearrangement joins TRBV30 to TRBJ2-3; a possible D gene is TRBD2 (6 bases). This CDR3 is 14 amino acids long. The V gene lost 2 bases and the J gene lost 6 bases, with 15 bases spanning the gap. The V gene's germline CDR1 is GTSNPN and CDR2 SVGIG (reference sequence). CDR3 in amino acids: CAWSPGTLGDTQYF. The CDR3 DNA sequence: TGTGCCTGGAGTCCCGGGACTCTCGGGGATACGCAGTATTTT.